These T cell receptor beta chains were read from a single sample in a study of shared clonotypes between healthy human individuals. The protocol was immunoSEQ multiplex PCR, while the TCRdb copy is restricted to in-frame clones and leaves out a portion. The table records 2 million to 2.5 million clones, about 90% of them present only once. The sample taken for sequencing was naive CD4+ T cells from PBMCs. These TCRs come from a man between 18 and 35 years old in good health. Some clones in this sample may be carry-over from other donors' samples. Each CDR3 is given with its conserved first and last residue. The order of the fields is J gene, V gene, clone size, D gene, CDR3 DNA, CDR3 protein. The D gene is left open where the match is weak. Clone size appears in some rows only: once, few, many, or a class for an expanded clone.

TRBJ1-1,TRBV28,-,-,TGTGCCAGCAGTTCCCTTGGTAACACTGAAGCTTTCTTT,CASSSLGNTEAFF
TRBJ2-5,TRBV7-2,-,-,TGTGCCAGCAGCCGAAACCGGGACAGCCGGGGGGAGACCCAGTACTTC,CASSRNRDSRGETQYF
TRBJ2-7,TRBV5-1,-,TRBD2,TGCGCCAGCAGCTTGGAGGCTAGCGGGAGTAAAGCCTACGAGCAGTACTTC,CASSLEASGSKAYEQYF
TRBJ2-2,TRBV7-2,-,-,TGTGCCAGCAGCTTAGACCCACCCGGGAACACCGGGGAGCTGTTTTTT,CASSLDPPGNTGELFF
TRBJ1-1,TRBV29-1,-,TRBD1,TGCAGCCTCGGACAGGGCGACACTGAAGCTTTCTTT,CSLGQGDTEAFF
TRBJ2-7,TRBV7-2,-,TRBD2,TGTGCCAGCAGCTTTACGGGACTAGGAGGCTACGAGCAGTACTTC,CASSFTGLGGYEQYF
TRBJ2-5,TRBV28,-,-,TGTGCCAGCAGTTTAGGGGCGGAGACCCAGTACTTC,CASSLGAETQYF
TRBJ2-2,TRBV7-2,-,TRBD1,TGTGCCAGCAGCTTAGTGCCGGGACAGGGGCGGAACACCGGGGAGCTGTTTTTT,CASSLVPGQGRNTGELFF
TRBJ2-5,TRBV5-1,-,TRBD2,TGCGCCAGCAGCCAGGGGACTAGCCAAGAGACCCAGTACTTC,CASSQGTSQETQYF
TRBJ2-3,TRBV7-6,-,TRBD1,TGTGCCAGCAGCCCAACAGGGGGGAGCACAGATACGCAGTATTTT,CASSPTGGSTDTQYF
TRBJ2-6,TRBV6-1,-,-,TGTGCCAGCAGGGAGGCCTCTGGGGCCAACGTCCTGACTTTC,CASREASGANVLTF
TRBJ2-3,TRBV7-3,-,-,TGTGCCAGCAGCTTAACGGGATTGGGCGGAGATACGCAGTATTTT,CASSLTGLGGDTQYF
TRBJ2-2,TRBV28,-,-,TGTGCCAGCAGTATTGTCACCGGGGAGCTGTTTTTT,CASSIVTGELFF
TRBJ1-5,TRBV7-9,-,-,TGTGCCACGTCAGACTCTAACAATCAGCCCCAGCATTTT,CATSDSNNQPQHF
TRBJ1-1,TRBV5-4,-,-,TGTGCCAGCGCCCGACCCCAGGGAAAGGGGACTGAAGCTTTCTTT,CASARPQGKGTEAFF
TRBJ1-3,TRBV2,few,-,TGTGCCAGCAGTGAAGAAGGCACCATATATTTT,CASSEEGTIYF
TRBJ1-4,TRBV10-3,-,-,TGTGCCACCCACAAGGACCTTAATGAAAAACTGTTTTTT,CATHKDLNEKLFF
TRBJ2-7,TRBV6-1,-,-,TGTGCCAGCTTAAGTCTAGGTAGCTCGGGCGAGCAGTACTTC,CASLSLGSSGEQYF
TRBJ1-1,TRBV7-9,few,-,TGTGCCAGCAGCTTACTAGGGGACCCGAACACTGAAGCTTTCTTT,CASSLLGDPNTEAFF
TRBJ2-2,TRBV5-1,-,-,TGCGCCAGCAGCTCGTACGGTTCGGACACCGGGGAGCTGTTTTTT,CASSSYGSDTGELFF
TRBJ1-2,TRBV6-1,-,-,TGTGCCAGCAGTGAAGACCCCAGGGGAGGTGGCTACACCTTC,CASSEDPRGGGYTF
TRBJ2-1,TRBV7-2,-,-,TGTGCCAGCAGCTTAGCGGGCACATCCTACAATGAGCAGTTCTTC,CASSLAGTSYNEQFF
TRBJ1-1,TRBV5-1,-,-,TGCGCCAGCAGCTTGGGCGGGACATCTCCTGCCACTGAAGCTTTCTTT,CASSLGGTSPATEAFF
TRBJ1-3,TRBV7-9,few,-,TGTGCCAGCAGCTTAGCCTCTGGAAACACCATATATTTT,CASSLASGNTIYF
TRBJ2-3,TRBV6-1,-,TRBD1,TGTGCCAGCAGTGGGGGACAGGTCACAGATACGCAGTATTTT,CASSGGQVTDTQYF
TRBJ1-1,TRBV19,-,-,TGTGCCAGTAAACCGGGTTTGAACACTGAAGCTTTCTTT,CASKPGLNTEAFF
TRBJ2-3,TRBV28,-,-,TGTGCCAGCAGTTCAACAGGGATCTACACAGATACGCAGTATTTT,CASSSTGIYTDTQYF
TRBJ2-2,TRBV27,-,TRBD2,TGTGCCAGCAGTTTCCGAGGACAGGACCGACTAGCGGGAGCATTGACCGGGGAGCTGTTTTTT,CASSFRGQDRLAGALTGELFF
TRBJ2-3,TRBV5-1,-,-,TGCGCCAGCAGCCCCGGGACTCACACAGATACGCAGTATTTT,CASSPGTHTDTQYF
TRBJ2-4,TRBV10-1,-,-,TGCGCCAGCAGTGTGGGCTTAGGGGACCTAGCTAACATTCAGTACTTC,CASSVGLGDLANIQYF
TRBJ1-1,TRBV18,-,-,TGTGCCAGCTCACTAGACAGAAACACTGAAGCTTTCTTT,CASSLDRNTEAFF
TRBJ1-3,TRBV5-6,once,TRBD1,TGTGCCAGCAGCTTGGAAACAGGGGTTAGCTCTGGAAACACCATATATTTT,CASSLETGVSSGNTIYF
TRBJ2-7,TRBV9,-,-,TGTGCCAGCAGCCCAAAGGTTCGGGACACCTACGAGCAGTACTTC,CASSPKVRDTYEQYF
TRBJ2-5,TRBV18,-,-,TGTGCCAGCTCACCACCGGCTAGCCACGAGACCCAGTACTTC,CASSPPASHETQYF
TRBJ1-1,TRBV27,-,-,TGTGCCAGCAGTTTATCCCCGATGTACCACACTGAAGCTTTCTTT,CASSLSPMYHTEAFF
TRBJ1-2,TRBV30,-,TRBD1,TGTGCCTTGACAGGGGGCAACTATGGCTACACCTTC,CALTGGNYGYTF